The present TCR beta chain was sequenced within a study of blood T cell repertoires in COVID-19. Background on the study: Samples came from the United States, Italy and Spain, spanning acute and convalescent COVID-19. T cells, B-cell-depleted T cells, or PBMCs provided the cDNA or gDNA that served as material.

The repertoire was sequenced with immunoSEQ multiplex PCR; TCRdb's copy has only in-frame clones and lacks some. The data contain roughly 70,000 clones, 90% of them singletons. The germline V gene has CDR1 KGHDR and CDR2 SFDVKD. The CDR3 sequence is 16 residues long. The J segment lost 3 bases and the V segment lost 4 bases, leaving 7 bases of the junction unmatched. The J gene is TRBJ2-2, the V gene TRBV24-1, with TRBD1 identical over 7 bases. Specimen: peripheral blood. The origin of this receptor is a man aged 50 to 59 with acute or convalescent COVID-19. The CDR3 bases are TGTGCCACCAGTGAGGCCGGGACAGATTACACCGGGGAGCTGTTTTTT. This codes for CATSEAGTDYTGELFF.